These 4 T cell receptor beta chains came from one sample sequenced in a study of blood T cell repertoires in COVID-19. The repertoire was sequenced with immunoSEQ multiplex PCR; TCRdb's copy has only in-frame clones and lacks some. Found here are 300,000 to 350,000 clones, roughly nine tenths of them singletons; the top ten hold over 0.8%. The specimen was PBMCs or T cells enriched from blood (not recorded which). The receptors here all came from a woman aged 25 to 39 who had recovered from COVID-19.

The chain links TRBV7-6 to TRBJ1-1; D is possibly TRBD1 (5 bases). Germline V gene data show CDR1 as SGHVS and CDR2 as FNYEAQ. The CDR3 spans 13 residues. V was trimmed by 1 base and J by 3 bases, leaving 6 bases between them. CDR3 residues: CASSLGGDTEAFF. In nucleotides, the CDR3 is TGTGCCAGCAGCTTAGGGGGGGACACTGAAGCTTTCTTT.

The chain links TRBV7-2 to TRBJ2-7, with D perhaps matching TRBD1 (5 bases). The CDR3 loop spans 12 amino acids. Trimming shortened V by 3 bases and J by 4 bases, and 7 bases separated the two germline ends. Per the germline V gene, CDR1 is SGHTA and CDR2 is FQGNSA. This CDR3 is CASSFRDYEQYF. The CDR3 nucleotides are TGTGCCAGCAGCTTCAGGGATTACGAGCAGTACTTC.

The chain uses TRBV4-2 and TRBJ2-1; no firm D call. CDR3 size: 15 residues. The V gene's germline CDR1 is LGHNA and CDR2 YNFKEQ. V was trimmed by 1 base and J by 3 bases, leaving 10 bases between them. The CDR3 spells CASSQAQNDYNEQFF. The CDR3 nucleotides are TGTGCCAGCAGCCAAGCTCAGAACGACTACAATGAGCAGTTCTTC.

The genes are TRBV11-2 and TRBJ1-4, with 9 positions matching TRBD1. Germline loops: CDR1 SGHAT, CDR2 FQNNGV. The J segment lost 3 bases and the V segment lost 3 bases, leaving 2 bases of the junction unmatched. The CDR3 length is 15 residues. CDR3 amino acids: CASSLGDRANEKLFF. The CDR3 region has the DNA TGTGCCAGCAGCTTGGGGGACAGGGCTAATGAAAAACTGTTTTTT.